Reported below is one T cell receptor beta chain. Its antigen remains unknown. The sample comes from a study of T cell repertoires in cytomegalovirus infection. Across the whole study: Alongside well-studied HLA-B-restricted CMV epitopes, recently identified HLA-C-restricted CMV epitopes were also used. A matching HLA type, together with CMV infection, was signaled by public TCR beta signatures.

TCRdb passed the reads through MiXCR, listing each CDR3 protein once. The sample contains approximately 220,000 distinct CDR3 sequences, 35% to 45% of which appear only once. Trimming removed 9 bases from V and 2 bases from J, with 18 bases in between. The CDR3 is 15 amino acids. Germline V gives CDR1 ENHRY, CDR2 SYGVKD. General study points: Summed public TCR beta family frequency identified CMV carriers bearing the relevant HLA. What dominated the ex vivo response were HLA-C-restricted CMV-specific TCR beta clonotypes.

Sample: CD8+ T cells from cultured PBMCs, taken from culture after CMV antigen stimulation. The sequence derives from a human donor in good health (CMV status not recorded). Some clones in this sample may be carry-over from other donors' samples. The chain links TRBV10-3 to TRBJ2-3; maybe TRBD1 (6 bases). The DNA of the CDR3 is TGTGCCATAAGGGACAAGGCAGGCTTCACAGATACGCAGTATTTT. Translating it yields CAIRDKAGFTDTQYF.